The 15 T cell receptor beta chains below come from one sample, sequenced in a study of T cells in localized non-small cell lung cancer. TCRdb's table, derived via immunoSEQ multiplex PCR, lists solely in-frame clones and lacks some. The sample holds a few thousand clones, approximately 25% seen once. This specimen was lung tumor tissue, taken before any cancer treatment. The receptors derive from a female donor of 60 years or more with stage I lung adenocarcinoma.

V usage is TRBV15 and J usage is TRBJ1-5; 8 bases match TRBD1. J was trimmed by 2 bases and V by 3 bases; bases with no gene match: 0. From germline, CDR1 is LNHNV and CDR2 YYDKDF (reference sequence). This CDR3 spans 14 amino acids. The CDR3 nucleotides read TGTGCCACCAGCAGGACAGGGGGCAATCAGCCCCAGCATTTT. Its protein product is CATSRTGGNQPQHF.

This clone was seen more than once but under ten times. The chain uses TRBV9 and TRBJ2-7; unclear D gene. The length of the CDR3 is 14 residues. Trimming took 5 bases from V and 2 from J, leaving 14 bases between them. Germline V gene sequence: CDR1 SGDLS, CDR2 YYNGEE. CDR3: CASSDTGDTYEQYF. The CDR3 bases are TGTGCCAGCAGTGATACGGGTGATACCTACGAGCAGTACTTC.

This clone was observed a few times. This chain's CDR3 is CASSERGDYGYTF. The CDR3 DNA follows: TGTGCCAGCAGTGAGCGGGGGGACTATGGCTACACCTTC. The J gene is TRBJ1-2, the V gene TRBV6-8, with a tentative D call TRBD1 (5 bases). The length of the CDR3 is 13 residues. V lost 5 bases and J lost 3, with 10 bases in between. CDR1 MNHGY and CDR2 SAAAGT come from the germline V gene.

V and J are TRBV7-6 and TRBJ1-2; weak D call: TRBD1 (6 bases). V dropped 3 bases and J dropped 7 bases, with 15 bases sitting between them. The CDR3 runs to 14 residues. Germline CDR1 reads SGHVS; CDR2 reads FNYEAQ. The CDR3: CASSFSTGLAGYTF. CDR3 DNA sequence: TGTGCCAGCAGCTTCTCCACAGGGTTGGCTGGCTACACCTTC.

The chain carries TRBV9 and TRBJ2-2, with TRBD2 matching 9 bases. CDR3 length equals 16 residues. CDR1 is SGDLS, CDR2 YYNGEE, per germline. Germline trimming cut 0 bases from V and 5 bases from J; bases unmatched to any gene: 5. The chain's CDR3 is CASSVGGRARTGELFF. For the CDR3, the DNA is TGTGCCAGCAGCGTAGGCGGGAGGGCCAGGACCGGGGAGCTGTTTTTT.

The chain recombines TRBV25-1 with TRBJ1-1, with 8 bases fitting TRBD1. The J segment lost 1 base and the V segment lost 3 bases, leaving 7 bases of the junction unmatched. The germline gives CDR1 MGHDK, CDR2 SYGVNS. This CDR3 is 16 amino acids long. The CDR3 sequence is CASSDGRQGRNTEAFF. The DNA of the CDR3 is TGTGCCAGCAGTGACGGGAGACAGGGGAGGAACACTGAAGCTTTCTTT.

This clone was seen more than once but under ten times. The chain joins TRBV9 to TRBJ1-2, with D hard to call. The CDR3 spans 13 residues. V lost 5 bases, J lost 4 bases, and 12 bases lay in between. Germline CDR1 reads SGDLS; CDR2 reads YYNGEE. CDR3 sequence reads: CASRAPGSYGYTF. Here the CDR3 DNA reads TGTGCCAGCAGAGCCCCGGGATCCTATGGCTACACCTTC.

V and J are TRBV9 and TRBJ1-5; possibly TRBD1 for D (5 bases). CDR3 length: 14 amino acids. The germline V gene encodes CDR1 SGDLS and CDR2 YYNGEE. Trimming pared 7 bases from V and 1 base from J, leaving 12 bases between. CDR3 DNA: TGTGCCAGCCGGGACGGAGGGAGCAATCAGCCCCAGCATTTT. This codes for CASRDGGSNQPQHF.

By share, this clone counts as medium-sized. The CDR3 nucleotides are TGTGCCAGCAGCTTGCCCCCGGGACAGGGTTCCAATGAGCAGTTCTTC. Amino acid sequence: CASSLPPGQGSNEQFF. The chain is built from TRBV11-3 and TRBJ2-1; 9 bases align to TRBD1. The germline CDR1 and CDR2 sequences are SGHNT and YENEEA. Unmatched junction bases numbered 9, after V lost 3 bases and J lost 6 bases. This CDR3 spans 16 amino acids.

Here the CDR3 DNA reads TGTGCCAGCTCACCCACTAGAGTATACGAGCAGTACTTC. Its protein is CASSPTRVYEQYF. The chain recombines TRBV18 with TRBJ2-7; maybe TRBD2 (5 bases). Germline V gives CDR1 KGHSH, CDR2 LQKENI. The CDR3 loop spans 13 amino acids. The ends were cut back, 3 bases at V and 4 bases at J, with 10 bases in the middle.

This clone was observed a handful of times. The genes are TRBV9 and TRBJ1-1; D gene uncertain. Germline values: CDR1 SGDLS, CDR2 YYNGEE. The CDR3 loop spans 14 amino acids. Trimming cost V 4 bases and J 3 bases, with 13 bases left between them. CDR3 sequence (DNA): TGTGCCAGCAGCTCCCGAGGAGGGTACACTGAAGCTTTCTTT. This translates into CASSSRGGYTEAFF.

This clone was seen more than once but under ten times. CDR3 residues: CASARSGSREKLFF. The CDR3 nucleotides are TGTGCCAGTGCCAGATCCGGATCCCGTGAAAAACTGTTTTTT. The V gene is TRBV19, the J gene TRBJ1-4; D unclear. The CDR3 is 14 amino acids. The germline gives CDR1 LNHDA, CDR2 SQIVND (reference sequence). The V end was cut by 8 bases, the J end by 7 bases, with 17 bases between.

The chain carries TRBV6-8 and TRBJ2-4, with D perhaps TRBD1 or TRBD2 (7 bases each). V was trimmed by 4 bases and J by 7 bases, leaving 11 bases between them. This CDR3 is 13 amino acids long. CDR1 is MNHGY and CDR2 is SAAAGT in the germline V gene. CDR3 nucleotide sequence: TGTGCCAGCAGTTTTCAGGGGGGGAACATTCAGTACTTC. Amino acids: CASSFQGGNIQYF.

This sequence joins TRBV19 and TRBJ1-2, with 7 nucleotides matching TRBD1. This CDR3 is 17 amino acids long. Germline V lookup: CDR1 LNHDA, CDR2 SQIVND (reference sequence). V gave up 0 bases and J gave up 8 bases; unmatched junction bases: 15. CDR3 sequence: CASSIDLSTGAHEGYTF. For the CDR3, the DNA is TGTGCCAGTAGTATAGATCTATCTACAGGGGCACATGAGGGCTACACCTTC.

The V and J genes are TRBV6-8 and TRBJ2-7, with 7 bases aligning to TRBD2. The CDR3 covers 14 residues. Unmatched junction bases numbered 6, after V lost 4 bases and J lost 3 bases. Germline CDR1 MNHGY, CDR2 SAAAGT. The CDR3 protein is CASSSQGGNYEQYF. CDR3 DNA: TGTGCCAGCAGTTCTCAGGGAGGGAACTACGAGCAGTACTTC.